This TCR beta chain was documented in a study of shared clonotypes between healthy human individuals. Whole-study results and caveats: It was the non-shared clonotypes that had lower generation probabilities than clonotypes shared by all four donors.

The trim removed 3 bases at V and 2 bases at J, leaving 10 bases unmatched. This CDR3 comprises 16 residues. Germline values: CDR1 MGHRA, CDR2 YSYEKL. Note on this clone: Its antigen is as yet unknown.

Clones were read by immunoSEQ multiplex PCR, and TCRdb kept only the in-frame ones, dropping some. The profile shows approximately 2,000,000 clones, 85% to 95% of them singletons. A split of CD4+ cells into CD45RA+ naive and CD45RA-negative memory subsets was performed. The specimen sequenced was naive CD4+ T cells from PBMCs. The subset is: CD45RA+ positively selected. The chain joins TRBV4-1 to TRBJ2-7; TRBD1 aligns across 7 bases. The clonotype was recovered from a man aged 18 to 29 in good health. Some clones in this sample may be carry-over from other donors' samples. Here the CDR3 reads CASSHSGRQGPYEQYF. CDR3 sequence (DNA): TGCGCCAGCAGCCACTCTGGTCGACAGGGACCCTACGAGCAGTACTTC.